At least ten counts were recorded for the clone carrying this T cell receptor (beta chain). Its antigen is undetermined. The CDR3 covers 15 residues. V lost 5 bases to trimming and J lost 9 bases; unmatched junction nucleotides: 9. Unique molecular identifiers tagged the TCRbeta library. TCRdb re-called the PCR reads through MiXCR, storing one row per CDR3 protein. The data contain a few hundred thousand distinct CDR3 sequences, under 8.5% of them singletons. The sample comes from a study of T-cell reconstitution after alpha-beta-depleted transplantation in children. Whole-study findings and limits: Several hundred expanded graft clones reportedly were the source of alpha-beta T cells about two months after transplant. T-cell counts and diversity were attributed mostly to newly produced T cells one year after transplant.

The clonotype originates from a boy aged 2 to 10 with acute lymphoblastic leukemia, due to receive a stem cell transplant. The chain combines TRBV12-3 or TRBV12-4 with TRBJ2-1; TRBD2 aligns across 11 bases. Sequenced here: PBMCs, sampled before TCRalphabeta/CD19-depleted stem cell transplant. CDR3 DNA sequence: TGTGCCAGCAGTCCTATAGCGGGAGGGCCTCGTGAGCAGTTCTTC. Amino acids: CASSPIAGGPREQFF.